Sequencing of this TCR beta chain was carried out in a study of T cell responses to AZD1222 COVID-19 vaccine. Whole-study results and caveats: Clonal diversity may have been underestimated, and the donors were mostly white British, with more females than males. Distributed over spike, vaccine-associated CD4 TCRs predominated at 160-218 and 743-854.

Germline CDR1 reads MNHEY; CDR2 reads SMNVEV (reference sequence). J gave up 6 bases and V 6 bases, and 8 bases lay outside the gene matches. The CDR3 covers 14 residues. Of note for this clone: Antigen unknown.

This table comes from immunoSEQ multiplex PCR, and its TCRdb copy is limited to in-frame clones, with some not included. Of around 120,000 clones listed, roughly 91% are singletons. Specimen: peripheral blood, collected 28 days after the second AZD1222 dose. The J gene is TRBJ1-2, the V gene TRBV27; 9 nucleotides line up with TRBD1. This TCR was sampled from an adult who received the AZD1222 COVID-19 vaccine. CDR3 amino acids: CASRPTGGADGYTF. CDR3 DNA sequence: TGTGCCAGCAGACCGACAGGGGGAGCTGATGGCTACACCTTC.